A selection of T cell receptor beta chains follows, all from one sample in a study of blood T cells in healthy people across ages. One entry per CDR3 protein, called by TCRdb with MiXCR from the 5' RACE reads. The sample lists about 1.6 million distinct CDR3 sequences; roughly 30% were seen once. Sequencing was performed on blood. These receptors originate from a woman aged 25 to 39 in good health. CDR3s include the opening cysteine and the closing phenylalanine or tryptophan. Fields, in order: V gene, clone size, J gene, D gene, CDR3 length, CDR3 protein, CDR3 DNA. D genes are given only for firm matches. Where a row states a size, it is once, few, many or the class of an expanded clone; other rows omit it.

V: TRBV9; size: NA; J: TRBJ2-2; D: NA; length: 12; CDR3: CASSQQAGELFF; DNA: TGTGCCAGCAGCCAGCAGGCTGGGGAGCTGTTTTTT
V: TRBV11-2; size: few; J: TRBJ2-7; D: TRBD1; length: 14; CDR3: CASSLGDRLYEQYF; DNA: TGTGCCAGCAGCTTAGGGGACAGGCTCTACGAGCAGTACTTC
V: TRBV6-2/TRBV6-3; size: NA; J: TRBJ2-1; D: TRBD2; length: 15; CDR3: CASSYGGGWSGEQFF; DNA: TGTGCCAGCAGTTACGGCGGGGGATGGAGCGGTGAGCAGTTCTTC
V: TRBV29-1; size: few; J: TRBJ2-2; D: NA; length: 12; CDR3: CSVERRAGELFF; DNA: TGCAGCGTTGAGAGACGGGCGGGGGAGCTGTTTTTT
V: TRBV4-2; size: many; J: TRBJ2-1; D: TRBD2; length: 15; CDR3: CASSQEGGGYNEQFF; DNA: TGTGCCAGCAGCCAAGAGGGGGGGGGCTACAATGAGCAGTTCTTC
V: TRBV5-8; size: NA; J: TRBJ1-5; D: NA; length: 14; CDR3: CASSLRQVNRPQHF; DNA: TGTGCCAGCAGCTTGCGCCAGGTCAATCGGCCCCAGCATTTT
V: TRBV2; size: many; J: TRBJ2-7; D: NA; length: 14; CDR3: CASSERRTPGEQYF; DNA: TGTGCCAGCAGTGAGAGGAGGACCCCTGGGGAGCAGTACTTC
V: TRBV27; size: few; J: TRBJ2-7; D: TRBD2; length: 13; CDR3: CASSVLAGGEQYF; DNA: TGTGCCAGCAGTGTACTAGCGGGAGGTGAGCAGTACTTC
V: TRBV20-1; size: NA; J: TRBJ2-7; D: TRBD1; length: 14; CDR3: CSARDGATGTEQYF; DNA: TGCAGTGCTAGGGATGGTGCGACAGGGACCGAGCAGTACTTC
V: TRBV5-1; size: NA; J: TRBJ2-3; D: TRBD2; length: 17; CDR3: CASSPGSSGYTAVSQYF; DNA: TGCGCCAGCAGCCCCGGGTCTAGCGGGTATACCGCGGTGTCGCAGTATTTT
V: TRBV5-1; size: NA; J: TRBJ2-3; D: TRBD2; length: 17; CDR3: CASSLANAGLLTDTQYF; DNA: TGCGCCAGCAGCTTGGCTAACGCGGGACTACTCACAGATACGCAGTATTTT
V: TRBV7-2; size: NA; J: TRBJ2-1; D: NA; length: 14; CDR3: CASRAQRGLNVQFF; DNA: TGTGCCAGCAGGGCACAACGGGGGCTCAATGTGCAGTTCTTC
V: TRBV29-1; size: NA; J: TRBJ1-1; D: TRBD1; length: 13; CDR3: CSVAAQGASEAFF; DNA: TGCAGCGTTGCGGCACAGGGGGCTTCTGAAGCTTTCTTT
V: TRBV27; size: NA; J: TRBJ1-1; D: NA; length: 12; CDR3: CASRSPLSEAFF; DNA: TGTGCCAGCAGATCCCCACTCTCTGAAGCTTTCTTT
V: TRBV3-1; size: few; J: TRBJ2-5; D: NA; length: 16; CDR3: CASSQMGAGDQETQYF; DNA: TGTGCCAGCAGCCAAATGGGCGCCGGGGATCAAGAGACCCAGTACTTC
V: TRBV7-2; size: NA; J: TRBJ1-2; D: TRBD1; length: 15; CDR3: CASSYTGGVGYGYTF; DNA: TGTGCCAGCAGCTATACAGGGGGCGTCGGCTATGGCTACACCTTC
V: TRBV4-2; size: NA; J: TRBJ2-5; D: TRBD2; length: 17; CDR3: CASSQVGGGLQSETQYF; DNA: TGTGCCAGCAGCCAAGTCGGCGGGGGGCTACAATCAGAGACCCAGTACTTC
V: TRBV4-1; size: once; J: TRBJ1-4; D: NA; length: 14; CDR3: CASSQEGSGGSLFF; DNA: TGCGCCAGCAGCCAAGAAGGGTCGGGAGGAAGCCTGTTTTTT
V: TRBV6-2/TRBV6-3; size: few; J: TRBJ2-7; D: TRBD2; length: 14; CDR3: CASSFQRGLREQYF; DNA: TGTGCCAGCAGTTTTCAGCGGGGTTTGCGCGAGCAGTACTTC
V: TRBV27; size: few; J: TRBJ2-1; D: NA; length: 14; CDR3: CASSSGPAYNEQFF; DNA: TGTGCCAGCAGTTCGGGACCCGCCTACAATGAGCAGTTCTTC
V: TRBV6-1; size: few; J: TRBJ2-7; D: TRBD1; length: 14; CDR3: CASRTTGTGYEQYF; DNA: TGTGCCAGCAGAACGACAGGGACAGGGTACGAGCAGTACTTC
V: TRBV20-1; size: few; J: TRBJ1-6; D: TRBD1; length: 14; CDR3: CSAPRTGLTSPLHF; DNA: TGCAGTGCTCCGAGGACAGGGCTAACTTCACCCCTCCACTTT
V: TRBV6-4; size: few; J: TRBJ2-1; D: TRBD1; length: 15; CDR3: CASGLTNRGVDEQFF; DNA: TGTGCCAGCGGACTAACGAACAGGGGGGTGGATGAGCAGTTCTTC
V: TRBV12-3/TRBV12-4; size: many; J: TRBJ2-7; D: NA; length: 13; CDR3: CASSFGTTYEQYF; DNA: TGTGCCAGCAGTTTCGGGACAACCTACGAGCAGTACTTC
V: TRBV7-6; size: NA; J: TRBJ2-5; D: NA; length: 14; CDR3: CASSPRIDIETQYF; DNA: TGTGCCAGCAGCCCCCGCATTGACATAGAGACCCAGTACTTC
V: TRBV28; size: NA; J: TRBJ2-6; D: NA; length: 15; CDR3: CASSPLEAGANVLTF; DNA: TGTGCCAGCAGTCCCCTAGAGGCTGGGGCCAACGTCCTGACTTTC
V: TRBV6-1; size: few; J: TRBJ1-2; D: NA; length: 11; CDR3: CASGISRGYTF; DNA: TGTGCCAGTGGGATCTCGAGGGGCTACACCTTC
V: TRBV2; size: many; J: TRBJ2-1; D: TRBD2; length: 13; CDR3: CASSEERENEQFF; DNA: TGTGCCAGCAGTGAAGAGCGGGAGAATGAGCAGTTCTTC
V: TRBV20-1; size: NA; J: TRBJ2-1; D: TRBD2; length: 15; CDR3: CSARTSGRQYNEQFF; DNA: TGCAGTGCTAGGACTAGCGGGAGACAATACAATGAGCAGTTCTTC
V: TRBV5-1; size: many; J: TRBJ2-5; D: NA; length: 14; CDR3: CASSSPDLQETQYF; DNA: TGCGCCAGCAGCTCCCCCGACTTGCAAGAGACCCAGTACTTC
V: TRBV3-1; size: few; J: TRBJ2-3; D: NA; length: 15; CDR3: CASTIRGGSTDTQYF; DNA: TGTGCCAGCACTATTCGGGGCGGGAGCACAGATACGCAGTATTTT
V: TRBV21-1; size: NA; J: TRBJ2-5; D: NA; length: 15; CDR3: CASSKGRAGIETQYF; DNA: TGTGCCAGCAGCAAGGGGCGGGCGGGAATCGAGACCCAGTACTTC
V: TRBV4-2; size: NA; J: TRBJ2-5; D: TRBD2; length: 17; CDR3: CASSQVTSGGAAETQYF; DNA: TGTGCCAGCAGCCAGGTTACTAGCGGGGGGGCCGCAGAGACCCAGTACTTC
V: TRBV9; size: NA; J: TRBJ1-1; D: NA; length: 14; CDR3: CASSPPGIRTEAFF; DNA: TGTGCCAGCAGCCCCCCTGGAATAAGGACTGAAGCTTTCTTT
V: TRBV4-1; size: NA; J: TRBJ1-4; D: NA; length: 15; CDR3: CASSHGDGASEKLFF; DNA: TGCGCCAGCAGCCACGGGGATGGGGCTTCTGAAAAACTGTTTTTT
V: TRBV27; size: NA; J: TRBJ2-7; D: TRBD2; length: 14; CDR3: CASVAGGSYNEQYF; DNA: TGTGCCAGCGTAGCGGGAGGCTCCTACAATGAGCAGTACTTC
V: TRBV12-3/TRBV12-4; size: few; J: TRBJ2-2; D: NA; length: 14; CDR3: CASSFGVMSGELFF; DNA: TGTGCCAGCAGTTTTGGGGTCATGAGCGGGGAGCTGTTTTTT
V: TRBV7-2; size: few; J: TRBJ1-2; D: TRBD1; length: 16; CDR3: CASSLDGTGRVRGYTF; DNA: TGTGCCAGCAGCCTAGACGGGACAGGGAGAGTGCGGGGCTACACCTTC
V: TRBV7-9; size: NA; J: TRBJ2-7; D: TRBD2; length: 14; CDR3: CASSESGDSYEQYF; DNA: TGTGCCAGCAGCGAGAGCGGGGACTCCTACGAGCAGTACTTC
V: TRBV20-1; size: NA; J: TRBJ1-6; D: NA; length: 13; CDR3: CSAMYSLNSPLHF; DNA: TGCAGTGCTATGTACAGCCTTAATTCACCCCTCCACTTT
V: TRBV10-3; size: NA; J: TRBJ2-7; D: NA; length: 13; CDR3: CVIRDPSHYEQYF; DNA: TGTGTCATCAGAGACCCGTCACACTACGAGCAGTACTTC
V: TRBV27; size: few; J: TRBJ1-6; D: NA; length: 15; CDR3: CASKIGQGYNSPLHF; DNA: TGTGCCAGCAAAATCGGGCAGGGCTATAATTCACCCCTCCACTTT
V: TRBV7-9; size: few; J: TRBJ2-3; D: TRBD2; length: 17; CDR3: CASRPGLAEVSADTQYF; DNA: TGTGCCAGCAGGCCCGGACTAGCGGAAGTATCTGCAGATACGCAGTATTTT